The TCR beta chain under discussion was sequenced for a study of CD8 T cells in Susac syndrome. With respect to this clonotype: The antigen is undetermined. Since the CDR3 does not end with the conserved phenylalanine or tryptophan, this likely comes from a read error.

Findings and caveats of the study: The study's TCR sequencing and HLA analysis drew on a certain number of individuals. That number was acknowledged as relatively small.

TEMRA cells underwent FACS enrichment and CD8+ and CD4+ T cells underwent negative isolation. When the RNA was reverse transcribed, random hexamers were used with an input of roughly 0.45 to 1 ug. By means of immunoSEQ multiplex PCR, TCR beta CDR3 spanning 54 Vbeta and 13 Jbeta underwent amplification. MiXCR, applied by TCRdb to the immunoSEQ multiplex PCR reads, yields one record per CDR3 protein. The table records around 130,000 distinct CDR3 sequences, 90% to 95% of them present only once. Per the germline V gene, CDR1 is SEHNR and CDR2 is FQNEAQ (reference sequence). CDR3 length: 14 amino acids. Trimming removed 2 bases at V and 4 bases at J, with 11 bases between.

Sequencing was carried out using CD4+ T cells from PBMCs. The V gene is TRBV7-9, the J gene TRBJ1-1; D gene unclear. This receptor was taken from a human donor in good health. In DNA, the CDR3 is TGTGCCAGCAGCTTACTTGCGATAGGCACTGAAGCTTTCGTT. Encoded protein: CASSLLAIGTEAFV.